A single sample is the source of the 19 T cell receptor beta chains below, sequenced in a study of T-cell memory formation after mild COVID-19. TCRdb re-called the 5' RACE reads with MiXCR, one entry per CDR3 protein. The top ten hold 13% of the sample, which has 410,000 or so distinct CDR3 sequences, roughly a quarter seen once. Specimen: PBMCs or a T cell subset sorted from them (not recorded which). All receptors come from an adult woman who had mild COVID-19 (a few samples of this study predate the infection). Cell type and time point are not known.

The table lists this clonotype with many counts. The chain joins TRBV27 to TRBJ2-1; D call uncertain. The CDR3 runs 11 residues. Trimming took 8 bases from V and 8 from J, leaving 10 bases between them. The germline CDR1 and CDR2 sequences are MNHEY and SMNVEV (reference sequence). DNA of the CDR3: TGTGCCAGCTTCCAGAGGTATGAGCAGTTCTTC. This encodes CASFQRYEQFF.

This clonotype was seen only a few times. This chain links TRBV7-6 with TRBJ2-3; D is perhaps TRBD2 (6 bases). The CDR3 is 18 residues long. Germline-derived CDR1 and CDR2 are SGHVS and FNYEAQ. V lost 3 bases to trimming and J lost 5 bases, with 24 bases between them. CDR3 residues: CASSFGGSVGRSEDTQYF. The CDR3 DNA reads TGTGCCAGCAGCTTCGGGGGATCGGTTGGGAGGAGTGAAGATACGCAGTATTTT.

This clonotype was observed a few times. This sequence joins TRBV12-3 or TRBV12-4 and TRBJ2-1, with TRBD2 matching 10 bases. The V segment lost 6 bases and the J segment 6 bases; nucleotides outside the gene matches: 8. This CDR3 has 15 residues. The CDR3, as DNA: TGTGCCAGCAGCACGAGCGGGGGGGCGGGCAATGAGCAGTTCTTC. Protein: CASSTSGGAGNEQFF.

The chain carries TRBV12-3 or TRBV12-4 and TRBJ2-5; D may be TRBD1 (6 bases). Trimming took 3 bases from V and 5 from J, leaving 13 bases between them. This CDR3 comprises 14 residues. This CDR3 reads CASSFSTGLETQYF. The CDR3 coding sequence is TGTGCCAGCAGTTTTTCTACAGGGTTGGAGACCCAGTACTTC.

The rearrangement joins TRBV24-1 to TRBJ2-1; tentative D call: TRBD1 (6 bases). The CDR3 sequence is 15 residues long. Trimming cost V 9 bases and J 5 bases, with 19 bases left between them. The germline CDR1 and CDR2 sequences are KGHDR and SFDVKD. DNA for the CDR3: TGTGCCACCGGGGGCGATGCCCTGGGCCACAATGAGCAGTTCTTC. Amino acid sequence: CATGGDALGHNEQFF.

The gene calls are TRBV5-1 and TRBJ1-3, with 8 positions matching TRBD1. Per the germline V gene, CDR1 is SGHRS and CDR2 is YFSETQ. V shed 4 bases, J shed 0 bases, and the junction held 9 bases outside the gene matches. CDR3 size: 17 residues. The CDR3 is CASSLGTGGSSGNTIYF. Written as DNA, the CDR3 is TGCGCCAGCAGCCTAGGGACAGGTGGGAGCTCTGGAAACACCATATATTTT.

This clonotype showed up just a few times. The V call is TRBV7-9, the J call TRBJ1-2; D is uncertain. Trimming took off 1 base at V and 0 bases at J, with 6 bases between the two ends. The length of the CDR3 is 14 residues. Germline V lookup: CDR1 SEHNR, CDR2 FQNEAQ (reference sequence). This CDR3 reads CASSLVDANYGYTF. CDR3 DNA sequence: TGTGCCAGCAGCTTAGTAGACGCTAACTATGGCTACACCTTC.

This clonotype was counted between two and nine times. The chain links TRBV20-1 to TRBJ2-5; TRBD1 aligns across 8 bases. The length of the CDR3 is 15 residues. Germline-derived CDR1 and CDR2 are DFQATT and SNEGSKA (reference sequence). With 6 bases clipped from V and 5 bases from J, the junction kept 14 bases outside the gene matches. The CDR3 sequence is CSANDRGSFGETQYF. The DNA of the CDR3 is TGCAGTGCCAACGACAGGGGATCATTCGGGGAGACCCAGTACTTC.

The J gene is TRBJ2-3, the V gene TRBV30; D is perhaps TRBD2 (6 bases). From germline, CDR1 is GTSNPN and CDR2 SVGIG (reference sequence). The V gene lost 7 bases and the J gene lost 0 bases, with 11 bases spanning the gap. The length of the CDR3 is 13 residues. CDR3 sequence reads: CAYSGSSTDTQYF. The CDR3 DNA reads TGTGCCTATAGCGGATCTAGCACAGATACGCAGTATTTT.

This clonotype occurred a few times. The J gene is TRBJ2-1, the V gene TRBV12-3 or TRBV12-4; the match to TRBD1 covers 8 bases. V shed 5 bases and J 7 bases; nucleotides not matched to a gene: 4. This CDR3 has 13 amino acids. CDR3 sequence reads: CASSRTGWNEQFF. The CDR3 DNA follows: TGTGCCAGCAGTCGGACAGGGTGGAATGAGCAGTTCTTC.

To note about this clonotype: This may be a read error, as it is one base from a much larger clone. The V gene is TRBV9, the J gene TRBJ2-3; possible D gene TRBD2, 6 bases. The CDR3 runs to 15 residues. CDR1 and CDR2 from the germline V gene are SGDLS and YYNGEE. The CDR3 coding sequence is TGTGACAGCAGCGTCGGGACTGTCGGCACAGATACGCAGTATTTT. Protein sequence: CDSSVGTVGTDTQYF.

The genes are TRBV20-1 and TRBJ2-2; 9 bases match TRBD2. The CDR3 contains 16 residues. The germline gives CDR1 DFQATT, CDR2 SNEGSKA (reference sequence). The V segment lost 1 base and the J segment 1 base; nucleotides outside the gene matches: 4. CDR3 nucleotide sequence: TGCAGTGCTAGAGGGGAAGCGGGAGGGAACACCGGGGAGCTGTTTTTT. The encoded protein is CSARGEAGGNTGELFF.

The gene calls are TRBV5-1 and TRBJ2-3; 11 nucleotides agree with TRBD2. The trim removed 5 bases at V and 0 bases at J, leaving 5 bases unmatched. Germline V gene lookup returns CDR1 SGHRS and CDR2 YFSETQ. The CDR3 runs 16 residues. This chain's CDR3 is CASSQTSGTSTDTQYF. The CDR3 bases are TGCGCCAGCAGTCAGACTAGCGGGACTAGCACAGATACGCAGTATTTT. Together with reference TRBV5-1 and TRBJ2-3, the CDR3 gives the full variable domain: KAGVTQTPRYLIKTRGQQVTLSCSPISGHRSVSWYQQTPGQGLQFLFEYFSETQRNKGNFPGRFSGRQFSNSRSEMNVSTLELGDSALYLCASSQTSGTSTDTQYFGPGTRLTVL.

This clonotype has only a few counts. This chain uses TRBV24-1 with TRBJ1-1; D perhaps matches TRBD1 (5 bases). V shed 5 bases and J shed 2 bases, with 8 bases lying between them. Looked up from germline, CDR1 is KGHDR and CDR2 is SFDVKD. The CDR3 totals 13 residues. The CDR3 DNA is TGTGCCACCAGTGGTGGGGCTAACACTGAAGCTTTCTTT. Translated, it gives CATSGGANTEAFF.

V gene TRBV6-6 combines with J gene TRBJ2-7; D could derive from TRBD1 or TRBD2 (5 bases each). Looked up from germline, CDR1 is MNHNY and CDR2 is SVGAGI (reference sequence). Trimming left V 5 bases short and J 6 bases short, with 11 bases between. The CDR3 runs 12 residues. CDR3 protein: CASSLLGPEQYF. The CDR3 coding sequence is TGTGCCAGCAGTCTACTGGGACCCGAGCAGTACTTC.

This clonotype was detected only a few times. The J gene is TRBJ2-6, the V gene TRBV5-1, with TRBD1 as a possible D gene (6 bases). CDR3 length: 16 amino acids. CDR1 and CDR2 (germline): SGHRS, YFSETQ. Trimming cost V 4 bases and J 2 bases, with 13 bases left between them. CDR3 nucleotides: TGCGCCAGCAGCGCCGCAGGGGCGGCTGGGGCCAACGTCCTGACTTTC. This encodes CASSAAGAAGANVLTF.

In this sample, this clonotype turned up many times. The CDR3 nucleotides read TGTGCCAGCAGCGGGACTAGCGGGAGCAATGAGCAGTTCTTC. Translating gives CASSGTSGSNEQFF. The chain is built from TRBV7-9 and TRBJ2-1; 14 bases align to TRBD2. V lost 5 bases to trimming and J lost 6 bases; unmatched junction nucleotides: 0. The V gene's germline CDR1 is SEHNR and CDR2 FQNEAQ (reference sequence). CDR3 length equals 14 residues.

The J gene is TRBJ1-2, the V gene TRBV2; D gene ambiguous. The CDR3 extends over 13 amino acids. The V gene lost 3 bases and the J gene lost 7 bases, with 12 bases spanning the gap. The V gene's germline CDR1 is SNHLY and CDR2 FYNNEI. CDR3 nucleotide sequence: TGTGCCAGCAGTGAGAGGATAGCCTTTGGCTACACCTTC. Its translation: CASSERIAFGYTF.

This clonotype was counted only a few times. The CDR3 sequence is CASSLTAGTPDTQYF. CDR3 nucleotide sequence: TGTGCCAGCAGCTTAACAGCGGGTACCCCAGATACGCAGTATTTT. The rearrangement links TRBV7-6 to TRBJ2-3, with a possible D match to TRBD2 (6 bases). The ends were cut back, 2 bases at V and 4 bases at J, with 13 bases in the middle. The germline CDR1 and CDR2 sequences are SGHVS and FNYEAQ. The length of the CDR3 is 15 residues.